This T cell receptor beta chain originates from a study of T cell changes during pregnancy in multiple sclerosis. This table comes from immunoSEQ multiplex PCR, and its TCRdb copy is limited to in-frame clones, with some not included. The repertoire has around 63,000 clones, roughly nine tenths of them found once; the top ten carry 1% to 1.5%. CDR3 length: 14 amino acids. Germline CDR1 and CDR2: SGHNT and YYREEE (reference sequence). The J segment lost 0 bases and the V segment lost 3 bases, leaving 2 bases of the junction unmatched. This rearrangement joins TRBV5-4 to TRBJ1-1; 7 bases align to TRBD1. The sequence was collected from a female donor in good health, enrolled as a control in a pregnancy study. Sequences were derived from peripheral blood, sampled after pregnancy. The CDR3 region is CASSSQGVNTEAFF. CDR3 DNA: TGTGCCAGCAGCTCGCAGGGGGTGAACACTGAAGCTTTCTTT. Filled out from reference TRBV5-4 and TRBJ1-1, the complete variable domain reads ETGVTQSPTHLIKTRGQQVTLRCSSQSGHNTVSWYQQALGQGPQFIFQYYREEENGRGNFPPRFSGLQFPNYSSELNVNALELDDSALYLCASSSQGVNTEAFFGQGTRLTVV.